The 9 T cell receptor beta chains below were found in one sample sequenced in a study of T cell responses to AZD1222 COVID-19 vaccine. Assay: immunoSEQ multiplex PCR; the TCRdb copy retains only in-frame clones and omits some. The repertoire holds approximately 140,000 clones, approximately 90% seen once, with about 4.7% in the top ten. Sequences were derived from peripheral blood, sampled on day 0 of AZD1222 vaccination. The receptors derive from an adult in good health.

The J gene is TRBJ1-2, the V gene TRBV6-5; no clear D gene. V lost 0 bases to trimming and J lost 5 bases, with 7 bases between them. The germline V gene encodes CDR1 MNHEY and CDR2 SVGAGI. The CDR3 spans 13 residues. The CDR3 sequence: CASSYSIVYGYTF. The CDR3 DNA reads as TGTGCCAGCAGTTACTCGATTGTTTATGGCTACACCTTC.

The rearrangement uses TRBV7-2 and TRBJ2-4; TRBD2 matches at 8 bases. Trimming removed 1 base from V and 16 bases from J; junction bases left unmatched: 9. Germline lookup yields CDR1 SGHTA and CDR2 FQGNSA. The CDR3 loop spans 13 amino acids. The CDR3 coding sequence is TGTGCCAGCAGCTTAGTCCCAGCGGGAGCCGATTACTTC. Translating it yields CASSLVPAGADYF.

The rearrangement links TRBV27 to TRBJ2-1; 12 nucleotides agree with TRBD2. J gave up 0 bases and V 2 bases, and 8 bases lay outside the gene matches. Germline CDR1 MNHEY, CDR2 SMNVEV (reference sequence). The CDR3 is 19 residues long. The CDR3 spells CASSLRRLAGGSSYNEQFF. DNA for the CDR3: TGTGCCAGCAGTTTAAGGCGCCTAGCGGGAGGGAGCTCCTACAATGAGCAGTTCTTC.

CDR3 nucleotides: TGTGCCAGCAGTTCCGCGAACAGGGGTGGAACCTATGGCTACACCTTC. Its protein product is CASSSANRGGTYGYTF. The chain is built from TRBV3-1 (or the pseudogene TRBV3-2) and TRBJ1-2, with 7 bases fitting TRBD1. Germline values: CDR1 LGHDT, CDR2 YNNKEL (reference sequence). The CDR3 consists of 16 residues. V dropped 6 bases and J dropped 4; count of bases not matched to a gene: 14.

J is TRBJ2-3 and V is TRBV5-6, with 12 nucleotides matching TRBD1. The length of the CDR3 is 17 residues. V was pared by 5 bases and J by 3 bases, with 10 bases of the junction left unmatched. Per germline, CDR1 SGHDT and CDR2 YYEEEE. The CDR3 loop is CASRYGTGGAGTDTQYF. The CDR3 region has the DNA TGTGCCAGCAGGTATGGGACAGGGGGCGCGGGGACAGATACGCAGTATTTT.

The chain uses TRBV10-3 and TRBJ1-5; the match to TRBD1 covers 7 bases. Germline lookup yields CDR1 ENHRY and CDR2 SYGVKD. With V trimmed by 8 bases and J by 6 bases, 10 bases remained unmatched. The CDR3 covers 14 residues. The CDR3 loop is CAIPQGESGQPQHF. CDR3 DNA sequence: TGTGCCATCCCGCAGGGGGAATCGGGTCAGCCCCAGCATTTT.

This chain links TRBV5-1 with TRBJ1-3; 9 positions match TRBD1. CDR3 length equals 20 residues. CDR1 is SGHRS and CDR2 is YFSETQ in the germline V gene. Losses at the gene ends were 4 bases for V and 2 bases for J; bases not matched to a gene: 19. The CDR3: CASSPTGTGTPTYTGNTIYF. The DNA for the CDR3 is TGCGCCAGCAGCCCGACGGGGACAGGGACTCCTACTTATACTGGAAACACCATATATTTT.

Only a few counts were recorded for this clone. The chain uses TRBV18 and TRBJ1-5; no definite D call. The V end lost 2 bases, the J end lost 1 base, and 12 bases lay between the germline ends. In germline, CDR1 is KGHSH, CDR2 LQKENI. This CDR3 is built from 16 residues. The chain's CDR3 is CASSPYSTVSNQPQHF. CDR3 DNA sequence: TGTGCCAGCTCACCATATAGTACAGTCAGCAATCAGCCCCAGCATTTT.

The genes are TRBV9 and TRBJ2-1; 9 bases line up with TRBD1. V lost 1 base, J lost 0 bases, and 2 bases stayed unmatched. Per germline, CDR1 SGDLS and CDR2 YYNGEE. The CDR3 is made up of 16 amino acids. CDR3 sequence (DNA): TGTGCCAGCAGCGTACCACAGGGGGCCTCCTACAATGAGCAGTTCTTC. This codes for CASSVPQGASYNEQFF.